What follows are 26 T cell receptor beta chains derived from one specimen sequenced in a study of cytomegalovirus exposure and HLA in healthy donors. The primer mix had 60 Vbeta and 13 Jbeta primers. The protocol was immunoSEQ multiplex PCR, while the TCRdb copy is restricted to in-frame clones and leaves out a portion. This sample has 95,000 to 100,000 clones; more than 80% occur once, and the top ten carry about 4.3%. The material sequenced was PBMCs. The receptors were sampled from a man in his thirties or forties in good health and CMV-seronegative.

This clone was counted between two and nine times. The chain joins TRBV2 to TRBJ2-1; D is possibly TRBD2 (5 bases). CDR3 size: 14 residues. CDR1 is SNHLY, CDR2 FYNNEI, per germline. Trimming left V 0 bases short and J 8 bases short, with 11 bases between. The CDR3 loop is CASSEARADYEQFF. In nucleotides, the CDR3 is TGTGCCAGCAGTGAAGCGCGGGCGGATTATGAGCAGTTCTTC.

A remark on this clone: One end of the junction does not line up with germline, which may come from a read error. The chain joins TRBV20-1 to TRBJ1-4; perhaps TRBD1 as D (6 bases). Germline CDR1 DFQATT, CDR2 SNEGSKA (reference sequence). The CDR3 sequence is 10 residues long. The CDR3, as DNA: TGCAGTGCTAGCTCAGGACAGCCCTCTTTT. Protein sequence: CSASSGQPSF.

J is TRBJ2-5 and V is TRBV5-5, with 7 bases that match TRBD2. From germline, CDR1 is SGHKS and CDR2 YYEKEE (reference sequence). The CDR3 extends over 15 amino acids. J was trimmed by 5 bases and V by 3 bases; bases with no gene match: 10. CDR3 in amino acids: CASSWGSGKLETQYF. In nucleotides, the CDR3 is TGTGCCAGCAGCTGGGGCAGCGGGAAGCTGGAGACCCAGTACTTC.

The V gene is TRBV7-9, the J gene TRBJ1-6; D uncertain. V lost 4 bases to trimming and J lost 0 bases, with 16 bases between them. The CDR3 has 18 amino acids. Germline V lookup: CDR1 SEHNR, CDR2 FQNEAQ (reference sequence). The CDR3 is CASSSLTGFGSYNSPLHF. In DNA form, the CDR3 reads TGTGCCAGCAGCTCCCTCACCGGGTTCGGCTCCTATAATTCACCCCTCCACTTT.

The gene calls are TRBV19 and TRBJ1-1; 7 bases agree with TRBD1. Germline lookup yields CDR1 LNHDA and CDR2 SQIVND (reference sequence). CDR3 length: 14 amino acids. Losses at the gene ends were 5 bases for V and 5 bases for J; bases not matched to a gene: 8. The DNA for the CDR3 is TGTGCCAGTAGTCCCCCGACAGGGAGGACTGAAGCTTTCTTT. Translating gives CASSPPTGRTEAFF.

This chain connects TRBV27 to TRBJ1-2; the match to TRBD1 covers 8 bases. The germline V gene encodes CDR1 MNHEY and CDR2 SMNVEV (reference sequence). This CDR3 has 13 amino acids. With 6 bases clipped from V and 4 bases from J, the junction kept 4 bases outside the gene matches. The DNA of the CDR3 is TGTGCCAGCAGCAGGACAGGGTCCTATGGCTACACCTTC. Amino acids: CASSRTGSYGYTF.

The chain combines TRBV2 with TRBJ2-2; 8 bases line up with TRBD1. Germline trimming cut 7 bases from V and 6 bases from J; bases unmatched to any gene: 10. CDR1 and CDR2 from the germline V gene are SNHLY and FYNNEI. This CDR3 comprises 15 residues. CDR3 loop: CASTADRVGAGELFF. CDR3 nucleotides: TGTGCCAGCACGGCGGACAGGGTCGGTGCCGGGGAGCTGTTTTTT.

The chain uses TRBV6-1 and TRBJ1-4; no clear D. The V end was cut by 8 bases, the J end by 8 bases, with 15 bases between. There are 13 residues in the CDR3. Germline V gives CDR1 MNHNS, CDR2 SASEGT. The CDR3 loop is CASLSDTGEKLFF. The CDR3, as DNA: TGTGCCAGCTTATCCGATACCGGGGAAAAACTGTTTTTT.

The chain joins TRBV30 to TRBJ2-7; 7 bases are shared with TRBD2. V shed 4 bases, J shed 7 bases, and the junction held 10 bases outside the gene matches. CDR3 length: 13 residues. Germline loops: CDR1 GTSNPN, CDR2 SVGIG (reference sequence). DNA of the CDR3: TGTGCCTGGATGGGGGGGATAGCTCTTGAGCAGTACTTC. This encodes CAWMGGIALEQYF.

The table lists this clone with a few counts. A junction end diverges from the germline sequence, so it may reflect a read error. The chain recombines TRBV11-2 with TRBJ2-5; 7 bases match TRBD1. In germline, CDR1 is SGHAT, CDR2 FQNNGV. CDR3 length: 13 amino acids. CDR3 amino acids: CASSLDRVETQYF. For the CDR3, the DNA is TGTGCCAGCAGCCTAGACAGGGTAGAGACCCAGTACTTC.

This chain uses TRBV2 with TRBJ2-7; D is possibly TRBD1 (6 bases). CDR3 length: 15 amino acids. Germline V gene data show CDR1 as SNHLY and CDR2 as FYNNEI. Trimming removed 1 base at V and 2 bases at J, with 12 bases between. CDR3 loop: CASSEDSRGPYEQYF. CDR3 nucleotides: TGTGCCAGCAGTGAAGATAGCAGGGGTCCCTACGAGCAGTACTTC.

This chain uses TRBV7-9 with TRBJ2-7; D is possibly TRBD2 (5 bases). V lost 5 bases, J lost 7 bases, and 12 bases lay in between. The germline CDR1 and CDR2 sequences are SEHNR and FQNEAQ (reference sequence). The CDR3 has 12 amino acids. In DNA form, the CDR3 reads TGTGCCAGCAGCCTCCTGACTAAGGAGCAGTACTTC. Its protein is CASSLLTKEQYF. Based on the CDR3 plus reference TRBV7-9 and TRBJ2-7, the full variable domain is DTGVSQNPRHKITKRGQNVTFRCDPISEHNRLYWYRQTLGQGPEFLTYFQNEAQLEKSRLLSDRFSAERPKGSFSTLEIQRTEQGDSAMYLCASSLLTKEQYFGPGTRLTVT.

V gene TRBV6-4 combines with J gene TRBJ1-1; D gene unclear. The CDR3 is 14 residues long. V dropped 6 bases and J dropped 1 base, with 12 bases sitting between them. Germline CDR1 reads MRHNA; CDR2 reads SNTAGT. CDR3 sequence: CASRMEAENTEAFF. The CDR3 coding sequence is TGTGCCAGCAGAATGGAAGCGGAGAACACTGAAGCTTTCTTT.

This clone was counted a single time. V is TRBV30 and J is TRBJ2-7; 8 positions match TRBD2. Germline V lookup: CDR1 GTSNPN, CDR2 SVGIG (reference sequence). CDR3 size: 12 residues. The CDR3 protein is CWTSFWGYEQYF. The CDR3 nucleotides are TGTTGGACTAGCTTCTGGGGATACGAGCAGTACTTC.

This sequence joins TRBV10-3 and TRBJ2-1, with 11 bases aligning to TRBD2. Trimming removed 3 bases from V and 6 bases from J; junction bases left unmatched: 10. Germline CDR1 is ENHRY and CDR2 is SYGVKD. This CDR3 is 17 amino acids long. The CDR3 region has the DNA TGTGCCATCAGTGACGGGACTAGCGGACTCGTTTCCAATGAGCAGTTCTTC. Translation: CAISDGTSGLVSNEQFF.

This sequence joins TRBV7-9 and TRBJ2-3; 11 nucleotides line up with TRBD1. This CDR3 spans 17 amino acids. V shed 4 bases and J 1 base; nucleotides not matched to a gene: 7. Per the germline V gene, CDR1 is SEHNR and CDR2 is FQNEAQ (reference sequence). CDR3 protein: CASSSVGGQGGTDTQYF. CDR3 coding DNA: TGTGCCAGCAGCTCCGTAGGGGGACAGGGGGGCACAGATACGCAGTATTTT.

This clone was counted only a few times. The rearrangement links TRBV6-1 to TRBJ2-3, with 10 bases lining up with TRBD2. The CDR3 sequence is 16 residues long. V lost 2 bases, J lost 0 bases, and 2 bases stayed unmatched. The germline V gene has CDR1 MNHNS and CDR2 SASEGT. CDR3 loop: CASSELAGASTDTQYF. The CDR3 DNA reads TGTGCCAGCAGTGAACTAGCGGGGGCTAGCACAGATACGCAGTATTTT.

The V call is TRBV6-8, the J call TRBJ2-5; D might be TRBD1 (5 bases). V was clipped by 5 bases and J by 2 bases, with 9 bases between them. CDR1 is MNHGY, CDR2 SAAAGT, per germline. The CDR3 sequence is 13 residues long. CDR3 sequence: CASSIGEQETQYF. The CDR3 DNA reads as TGTGCCAGCAGTATAGGGGAACAAGAGACCCAGTACTTC.

The chain uses TRBV27 and TRBJ2-1; perhaps TRBD2 as D (6 bases). V was clipped by 3 bases and J by 10 bases, with 10 bases between them. The CDR3 runs to 12 residues. The germline gives CDR1 MNHEY, CDR2 SMNVEV (reference sequence). The CDR3 coding sequence is TGTGCCAGCAGTTTCACGGCGGGGGAGCAGTTCTTC. Protein sequence: CASSFTAGEQFF.

In regard to this clone: At one end the junction does not follow the germline gene, possibly because of a read error. The V call is TRBV20-1, the J call TRBJ2-7, with D possibly TRBD2 on 6 matching bases. The CDR3 length is 11 residues. CDR1 and CDR2 from the germline V gene are DFQATT and SNEGSKA (reference sequence). CDR3 in amino acids: CSESKAGTVEF. The DNA for the CDR3 is TGCAGTGAGTCGAAGGCGGGGACTGTGGAATTC.

The genes are TRBV5-1 and TRBJ2-7; D is perhaps TRBD1 (6 bases). The CDR3 is made up of 13 amino acids. Between the trimmed V and J ends, which lost 5 bases and 5 bases, there was a span of 14 bases. Germline CDR1 SGHRS, CDR2 YFSETQ. This CDR3 is CASRQGEVHEQYF. For the CDR3, the DNA is TGCGCCAGCAGACAGGGTGAAGTCCACGAGCAGTACTTC.

The V and J genes are TRBV30 and TRBJ2-7; 8 bases fit TRBD1. With 5 bases clipped from V and 5 bases from J, the junction kept 14 bases outside the gene matches. Germline values: CDR1 GTSNPN, CDR2 SVGIG (reference sequence). This CDR3 is 15 amino acids long. In DNA form, the CDR3 reads TGTGCCTGGGCGAACGACAGGGGTACGTTCAACGAGCAGTACTTC. Its translation: CAWANDRGTFNEQYF.

CDR3 sequence: CASSLRTGGANVLTF. The CDR3 DNA is TGTGCCAGCAGTCTTCGGACAGGTGGGGCCAACGTCCTGACTTTC. The rearrangement uses TRBV6-5 and TRBJ2-6; TRBD1 matches at 7 bases. After removal of 5 bases from V and 3 bases from J, the junction contained 4 bases not matched to a gene. This CDR3 has 15 amino acids. Germline V gene data show CDR1 as MNHEY and CDR2 as SVGAGI.

The rearrangement uses TRBV4-1 and TRBJ1-5; a possible D gene is TRBD1 (5 bases). The CDR3 consists of 14 residues. V was clipped by 1 base and J by 12 bases, with 16 bases between them. CDR1 and CDR2 (germline): MGHRA, YSYEKL. The CDR3 bases are TGCGCCAGCAGCCAAGCGGGTCAGGGAACGGACCAGCATTTT. Amino acid sequence: CASSQAGQGTDQHF.

The rearrangement links TRBV5-1 to TRBJ2-7; 9 positions match TRBD2. The CDR3 totals 15 residues. Germline CDR1 reads SGHRS; CDR2 reads YFSETQ. Unmatched junction bases numbered 6, after V lost 0 bases and J lost 5 bases. The CDR3 spells CASSLDGGRADEQYF. For the CDR3, the DNA is TGCGCCAGCAGCTTGGATGGCGGGAGGGCCGACGAGCAGTACTTC.

This chain links TRBV5-1 with TRBJ2-7, with D perhaps TRBD1 (6 bases). Per germline, CDR1 SGHRS and CDR2 YFSETQ. The CDR3 spans 15 residues. Trimming pared 0 bases from V and 3 bases from J, leaving 13 bases between. The CDR3 sequence is CASSLATGLSYEQYF. CDR3 sequence (DNA): TGCGCCAGCAGCTTGGCCACAGGGCTCAGCTACGAGCAGTACTTC.